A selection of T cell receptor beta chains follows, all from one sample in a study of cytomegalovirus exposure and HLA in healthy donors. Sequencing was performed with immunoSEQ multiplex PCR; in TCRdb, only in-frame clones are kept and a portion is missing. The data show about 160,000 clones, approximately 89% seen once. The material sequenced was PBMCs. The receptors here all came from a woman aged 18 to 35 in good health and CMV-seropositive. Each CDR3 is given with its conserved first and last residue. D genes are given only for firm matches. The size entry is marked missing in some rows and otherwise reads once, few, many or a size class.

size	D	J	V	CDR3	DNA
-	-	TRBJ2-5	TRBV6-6	CASLRQAGTGETQYF	TGTGCCAGCCTGCGACAGGCCGGGACGGGAGAGACCCAGTACTTC
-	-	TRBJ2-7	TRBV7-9	CASSLGGTYEQYF	TGTGCCAGCAGCTTAGGGGGCACCTACGAGCAGTACTTC
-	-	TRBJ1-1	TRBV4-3	CASSQAFFGQGYTEAFF	TGCGCCAGCAGCCAAGCTTTCTTCGGGCAGGGTTATACTGAAGCTTTCTTT
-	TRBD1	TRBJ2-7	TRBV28	CASSPGRAGQGLYEQYF	TGTGCCAGCAGTCCGGGACGTGCGGGACAGGGCTTGTACGAGCAGTACTTC
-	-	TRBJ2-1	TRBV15	CATSRGIARKYNEQFF	TGTGCCACCAGCAGAGGTATAGCCCGAAAATACAATGAGCAGTTCTTC
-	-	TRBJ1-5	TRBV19	CASSMDRTDYSNQPQHF	TGTGCCAGTAGTATGGACCGGACAGACTATAGCAATCAGCCCCAGCATTTT
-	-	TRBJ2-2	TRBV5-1	CASRGGGYTGELFF	TGCGCCAGCAGAGGTGGGGGGTACACCGGGGAGCTGTTTTTT
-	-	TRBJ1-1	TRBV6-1	CASIFREATEAFF	TGTGCCAGCATTTTCAGGGAAGCGACTGAAGCTTTCTTT
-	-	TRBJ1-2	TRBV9	CASSAVSHYGYTF	TGTGCCAGCAGCGCGGTTTCTCACTATGGCTACACCTTC
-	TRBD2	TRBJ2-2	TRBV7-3	CASRTGGPAGELFF	TGTGCCAGCAGAACGGGAGGGCCGGCCGGGGAGCTGTTTTTT
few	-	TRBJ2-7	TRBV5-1	CASSLEGESSEQYF	TGCGCCAGCAGCTTGGAGGGGGAGTCTTCCGAGCAGTACTTC
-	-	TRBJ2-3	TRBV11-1	CASSPTGPGTDTQYF	TGTGCCAGCAGCCCAACAGGGCCCGGCACAGATACGCAGTATTTT
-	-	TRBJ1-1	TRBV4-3	CASSRQAMNTEAFF	TGCGCCAGCAGTCGACAGGCTATGAACACTGAAGCTTTCTTT
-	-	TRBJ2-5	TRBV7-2	CASSFGLGRETQYF	TGTGCCAGCTCCTTTGGGTTAGGGAGAGAGACCCAGTACTTC
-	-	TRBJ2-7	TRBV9	CASSVEPFSEQYF	TGTGCCAGCAGCGTAGAACCCTTCAGCGAGCAGTACTTC
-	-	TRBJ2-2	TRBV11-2	CASSLGSGLNTGELFF	TGTGCCAGCAGCTTAGGTTCTGGGCTGAACACCGGGGAGCTGTTTTTT
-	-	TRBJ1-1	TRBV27	CASKPRDSRYKNTEAFF	TGTGCCAGCAAACCCCGGGACTCAAGGTACAAGAACACTGAAGCTTTCTTT
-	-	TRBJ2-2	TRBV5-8	CASSPQPQDSGELFF	TGTGCCAGCAGCCCTCAACCACAGGATTCCGGGGAGCTGTTTTTT
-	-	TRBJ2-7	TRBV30	CAWSVTAGVGEQYF	TGTGCCTGGAGTGTAACGGCAGGGGTGGGTGAGCAGTACTTC
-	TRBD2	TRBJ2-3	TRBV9	CASSRLAGEGPDTQYF	TGTGCCAGCAGCAGATTAGCGGGAGAAGGGCCAGATACGCAGTATTTT
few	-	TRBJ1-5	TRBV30	CAWTAVNSNQPQHF	TGTGCCTGGACGGCGGTTAATAGCAATCAGCCCCAGCATTTT
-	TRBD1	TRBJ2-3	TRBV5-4	CASSAGTGGRDTQYF	TGTGCCAGCAGCGCCGGGACAGGGGGGAGGGATACGCAGTATTTT
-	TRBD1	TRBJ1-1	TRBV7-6	CASSLFPVQGPPQNTEAFF	TGTGCCAGCAGCTTATTCCCGGTACAGGGGCCTCCCCAGAACACTGAAGCTTTCTTT
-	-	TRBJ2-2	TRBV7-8	CASSFIRSDTGELFF	TGTGCCAGCAGCTTTATCCGTTCGGACACCGGGGAGCTGTTTTTT
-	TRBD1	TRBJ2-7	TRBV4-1	CASSQGVSGQVSYEQYF	TGCGCCAGCAGCCAAGGGGTCTCGGGACAGGTTTCCTACGAGCAGTACTTC
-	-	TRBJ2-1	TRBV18	CASSPTQETRQFF	TGTGCCAGCTCACCTACCCAGGAGACTAGGCAGTTCTTC
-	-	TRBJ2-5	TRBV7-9	CASSLLESGTQYF	TGTGCCAGCAGCTTACTGGAGTCGGGGACCCAGTACTTC
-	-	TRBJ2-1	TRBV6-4	CASRASQVHEQFF	TGTGCCAGCAGGGCCTCCCAGGTCCATGAGCAGTTCTTC
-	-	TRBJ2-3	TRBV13	CASSPRLITTDTQYF	TGTGCCAGCAGCCCGAGGCTGATTACCACAGATACGCAGTATTTT
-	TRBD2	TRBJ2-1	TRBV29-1	CSVLAGLAGVLNEQFF	TGCAGCGTTCTCGCGGGACTAGCGGGAGTGTTGAATGAGCAGTTCTTC
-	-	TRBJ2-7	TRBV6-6	CASRAGFEQYF	TGTGCCAGCAGAGCAGGGTTCGAGCAGTACTTC
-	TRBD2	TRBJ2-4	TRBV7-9	CASSLAGVGDIQYF	TGTGCCAGCAGTTTAGCGGGAGTTGGGGACATTCAGTACTTC
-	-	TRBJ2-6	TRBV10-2	CASSDRWGGVSGANVLTF	TGCGCCAGCAGTGATCGATGGGGCGGTGTCTCTGGGGCCAACGTCCTGACTTTC
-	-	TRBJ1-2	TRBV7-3	CASSLTGTGQGYTF	TGTGCCAGCAGCTTAACAGGCACAGGGCAAGGCTACACCTTC
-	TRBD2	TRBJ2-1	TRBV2	CASAYGAGVYNEQFF	TGTGCCAGCGCCTATGGAGCGGGAGTTTACAATGAGCAGTTCTTC
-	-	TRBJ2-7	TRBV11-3	CASSLRSYEQYF	TGTGCCAGCAGCCTGAGGTCGTACGAGCAGTACTTC
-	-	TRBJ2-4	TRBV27	CASRDFSKPLNIQYF	TGTGCCAGCAGAGATTTTAGTAAGCCCTTAAACATTCAGTACTTC
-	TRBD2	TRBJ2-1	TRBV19	CASSIAGLAGYNEQFF	TGTGCCAGTAGTATCGCTGGACTAGCGGGATACAATGAGCAGTTCTTC
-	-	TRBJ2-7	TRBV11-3	CASSSGQTYEQYF	TGTGCCAGCAGCTCAGGACAGACCTACGAGCAGTACTTC
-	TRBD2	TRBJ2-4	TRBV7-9	CASSLGASGRAVAKNIQYF	TGTGCCAGCAGCTTAGGGGCTAGCGGGAGGGCGGTCGCCAAAAACATTCAGTACTTC